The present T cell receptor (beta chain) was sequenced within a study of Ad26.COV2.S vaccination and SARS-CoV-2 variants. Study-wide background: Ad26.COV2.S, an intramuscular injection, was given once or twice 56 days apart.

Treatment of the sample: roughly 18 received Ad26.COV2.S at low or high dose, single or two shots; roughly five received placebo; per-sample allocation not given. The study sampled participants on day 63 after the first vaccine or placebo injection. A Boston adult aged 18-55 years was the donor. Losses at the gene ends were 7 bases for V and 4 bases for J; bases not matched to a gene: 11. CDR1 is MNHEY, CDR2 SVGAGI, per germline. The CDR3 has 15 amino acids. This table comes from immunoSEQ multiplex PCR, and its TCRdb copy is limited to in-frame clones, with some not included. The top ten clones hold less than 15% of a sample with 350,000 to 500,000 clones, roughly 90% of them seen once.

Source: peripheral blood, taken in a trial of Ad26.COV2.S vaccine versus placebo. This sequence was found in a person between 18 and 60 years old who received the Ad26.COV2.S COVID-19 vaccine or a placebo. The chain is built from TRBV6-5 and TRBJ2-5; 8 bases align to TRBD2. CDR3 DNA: TGTGCCAGCAAACCAAGCGGGAGTGGGGGAGAGACCCAGTACTTC. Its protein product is CASKPSGSGGETQYF.